This T cell receptor (beta chain) appears in the sequencing data of a study of OX40 agonist ivuxolimab in advanced cancers. As for the study in general: Patients took ivuxolimab, an agonistic anti-OX40 (CD134) antibody. Eligibility admitted prior anti-PD-1, anti-PD-L1 or anti-CTLA-4 therapy; about 40% had some. Whole-study findings and limits: Individuals who were partial responders at 0.1-3.0 mg/kg had clonal expansion that ranked among the lowest.

As regards this clone: The antigen remains undetermined.

Collection of blood occurred at baseline, at cycle 4 day 1, and at cycle 7 day 1. From germline, CDR1 is SGHNT and CDR2 YYREEE (reference sequence). The CDR3 contains 14 residues. Trimming cost V 4 bases and J 0 bases, with 11 bases left between them. Only in-frame clones appear in the TCRdb table, and some are missing; sequencing was by immunoSEQ multiplex PCR. Of tens of thousands of clones in the sample, approximately 90% were seen once. The sequence was obtained from an adult with an advanced solid tumor such as melanoma, head and neck, liver or kidney cancer. This sample comprised CD4+ or CD8+ T cells sorted from blood, obtained in a trial of the OX40 agonist ivuxolimab. V is TRBV5-4 and J is TRBJ2-7, with a tentative D call TRBD1 (5 bases). The CDR3 nucleotides are TGTGCCAGCAGCCTGCGACAGTTCTCCTACGAGCAGTACTTC. The encoded protein is CASSLRQFSYEQYF.